A single sample is the source of the 23 T cell receptor beta chains below, sequenced in a study of siplizumab effects on memory and regulatory T cells. TCRdb keeps only in-frame clones here, not all; method: immunoSEQ multiplex PCR. The sample lists approximately 94,000 clones; 91% were seen once. Material: CD4+ T cells sorted from blood. The receptors shown here come from a human donor in good health.

This clone has a single count. The V and J genes are TRBV6-1 and TRBJ1-2; perhaps TRBD1 as D (5 bases). The germline V gene encodes CDR1 MNHNS and CDR2 SASEGT. This CDR3 comprises 13 residues. V lost 8 bases to trimming and J lost 7 bases, with 17 bases between them. CDR3 sequence: CASGGGGPFGYTF. The CDR3 coding sequence is TGTGCCAGCGGGGGGGGAGGACCTTTTGGCTACACCTTC.

This chain links TRBV5-6 with TRBJ1-1; TRBD1 aligns across 9 bases. The CDR3 length is 14 residues. In germline, CDR1 is SGHDT, CDR2 YYEEEE. V shed 4 bases, J shed 2 bases, and the junction held 3 bases outside the gene matches. CDR3 sequence reads: CASSLDRGNTEAFF. The DNA of the CDR3 is TGTGCCAGCAGCCTGGACAGGGGTAACACTGAAGCTTTCTTT.

The J gene is TRBJ1-2, the V gene TRBV12-1. TRBV12-1 is an annotated pseudogene. This CDR3 spans 13 amino acids. CDR3 sequence reads: CASSFAGRYGYTF. The CDR3 nucleotides read TGTGCCAGCAGCTTTGCAGGGAGGTATGGCTACACCTTC.

V is TRBV9 and J is TRBJ1-6; no firm D call. Trimming left V 0 bases short and J 10 bases short, with 8 bases between. The CDR3 is 13 amino acids. Germline CDR1 SGDLS, CDR2 YYNGEE. In DNA, the CDR3 is TGTGCCAGCAGCGTAGCTGGGCAGTCACCCCTCCACTTT. It translates to CASSVAGQSPLHF.

This chain uses TRBV6-6 with TRBJ1-5, with D maybe TRBD1 (6 bases). V gave up 7 bases and J gave up 0 bases, with 7 bases separating them. This CDR3 spans 13 amino acids. Germline-derived CDR1 and CDR2 are MNHNY and SVGAGI (reference sequence). The CDR3 is CASNRDSNQPQHF. The DNA of the CDR3 is TGTGCCAGCAACAGGGATAGCAATCAGCCCCAGCATTTT.

In its sample, this clone was seen once. V gene TRBV5-4 combines with J gene TRBJ2-7, with D perhaps given as TRBD1 or TRBD2 (5 bases each). V lost 0 bases to trimming and J lost 3 bases, with 13 bases between them. Germline V gives CDR1 SGHNT, CDR2 YYREEE (reference sequence). This CDR3 region has 15 residues. As DNA, the CDR3 is TGTGCCAGCAGCTTGGGGGGGATAGGAGGCTACGAGCAGTACTTC. Translating gives CASSLGGIGGYEQYF.

The chain is built from TRBV19 and TRBJ1-1, with 9 bases identical to TRBD1. V gave up 9 bases and J gave up 0 bases; unmatched junction bases: 14. The CDR3 consists of 17 residues. The germline V gene has CDR1 LNHDA and CDR2 SQIVND (reference sequence). The CDR3 sequence is CASLRRGTGLMNTEAFF. The CDR3 DNA reads as TGTGCCAGCCTCCGGCGGGGGACAGGGCTCATGAACACTGAAGCTTTCTTT.

V usage is TRBV5-1 and J usage is TRBJ1-6; D uncertain. The CDR3 is made up of 15 amino acids. Germline assignment: CDR1 SGHRS and CDR2 YFSETQ. The V end lost 4 bases, the J end lost 9 bases, and 17 bases lay between the germline ends. The CDR3 is CASSLGGEGGSPLHF. The DNA of the CDR3 is TGCGCCAGCAGCCTCGGCGGGGAGGGAGGTTCACCCCTCCACTTT.

About this clone: The CDR3 carries no conserved terminal phenylalanine or tryptophan, so it likely arises from a read error. The V gene is TRBV19, the J gene TRBJ1-2, with D perhaps TRBD1 (6 bases). The CDR3 has 16 amino acids. V lost 5 bases and J lost 7, with 23 bases in between. Germline assignment: CDR1 LNHDA and CDR2 SQIVND (reference sequence). CDR3 nucleotide sequence: TGTGCCAGTAGTGCCAGTAGAGGGGGGCGAGCGGGTGGCTACACCCTC. Protein: CASSASRGGRAGGYTL.

The V call is TRBV18, the J call TRBJ1-1, with 8 bases matching TRBD1. In germline, CDR1 is KGHSH, CDR2 LQKENI. The CDR3 is 14 amino acids. The ends lost 5 bases at V and 1 base at J; junction bases unmatched: 3. CDR3 sequence reads: CASSVTGGNTEAFF. In nucleotides, the CDR3 is TGTGCCAGCTCAGTCACAGGGGGGAACACTGAAGCTTTCTTT.

This chain joins TRBV5-1 and TRBJ2-3, with a tentative D call TRBD1 (5 bases). Germline V CDR1 and CDR2: SGHRS, YFSETQ. Trimming removed 6 bases from V and 4 bases from J, with 18 bases in between. This CDR3 comprises 15 residues. CDR3 in amino acids: CASNPQGRVADTQYF. The CDR3 bases are TGCGCCAGCAACCCCCAGGGCAGGGTGGCAGATACGCAGTATTTT. The full variable domain, rest sourced from reference TRBV5-1 and TRBJ2-3, is KAGVTQTPRYLIKTRGQQVTLSCSPISGHRSVSWYQQTPGQGLQFLFEYFSETQRNKGNFPGRFSGRQFSNSRSEMNVSTLELGDSALYLCASNPQGRVADTQYFGPGTRLTVL.

This sequence joins TRBV29-1 and TRBJ2-7; the D gene is possibly TRBD1 (6 bases). Per germline, CDR1 SQVTM and CDR2 ANQGSEA. V was shortened by 5 bases and J by 4 bases, with 12 bases between the two germline ends. The CDR3 has 12 residues. CDR3: CSVRGGGYEQYF. The CDR3 coding sequence is TGCAGCGTTCGAGGGGGTGGGTACGAGCAGTACTTC.

This clone was seen a handful of times. V is TRBV25-1 and J is TRBJ1-1; 11 bases agree with TRBD1. Germline loops: CDR1 MGHDK, CDR2 SYGVNS. This CDR3 region has 14 residues. The V gene end was trimmed by 4 bases and the J gene end by 4 bases; junction bases not matched to a gene: 2. This CDR3 reads CASSGTGGVTEAFF. CDR3 in DNA: TGTGCCAGCAGTGGGACAGGGGGCGTCACTGAAGCTTTCTTT.

The rearrangement uses TRBV9 and TRBJ1-1; 7 positions agree with TRBD1. Germline assignment: CDR1 SGDLS and CDR2 YYNGEE. V was clipped by 3 bases and J by 1 base; unmatched bases: 6. CDR3 length: 15 amino acids. DNA for the CDR3: TGTGCCAGCAGCGCCCCGACAGGGTCGAACACTGAAGCTTTCTTT. It encodes CASSAPTGSNTEAFF.

The J gene is TRBJ1-4, the V gene TRBV7-5; TRBD1 was called by the table and not checked on the DNA. TRBV7-5 is given as a pseudogene. This CDR3 has 15 amino acids. Here the CDR3 DNA reads TGTGTCAGAAGCTTAGGTACAGCAACTAATGAAAAACTGTTTTTT. It encodes CVRSLGTATNEKLFF.

The rearrangement joins TRBV5-4 to TRBJ1-1; no definite D call. The CDR3 extends over 14 amino acids. Germline CDR1 SGHNT, CDR2 YYREEE (reference sequence). V lost 3 bases and J 4 bases, leaving 13 bases between the germline ends. CDR3 protein: CASSSGWRITEAFF. The CDR3 nucleotides are TGTGCCAGCAGCTCGGGGTGGAGAATCACTGAAGCTTTCTTT.

The chain combines TRBV2 with TRBJ2-1; a possible D gene is TRBD1 (5 bases). V lost 3 bases, J lost 2 bases, and 8 bases lay in between. Germline V gene lookup returns CDR1 SNHLY and CDR2 FYNNEI. The CDR3 spans 14 residues. CDR3 DNA: TGTGCCAGCAGTGATCAGGGCACCTACAATGAGCAGTTCTTC. Protein product: CASSDQGTYNEQFF.

The rearrangement uses TRBV28 and TRBJ2-3, with D perhaps TRBD2 (7 bases). The CDR3 covers 14 residues. V was shortened by 9 bases and J by 5 bases, with 18 bases between the two germline ends. CDR1 and CDR2 from the germline V gene are MDHEN and SYDVKM. The DNA of the CDR3 is TGTGCCAGTGGAAGGGGGGGCTTTAGAGATACGCAGTATTTT. Its translation is CASGRGGFRDTQYF.

The chain combines TRBV28 with TRBJ2-3; D might be TRBD1 or TRBD2, each matching 6 bases. There are 15 residues in the CDR3. Between the trimmed V and J ends, which lost 3 bases and 6 bases, there was a span of 16 bases. Looked up from germline, CDR1 is MDHEN and CDR2 is SYDVKM. The CDR3 is CASSFRGGTTDTQYF. The CDR3 DNA reads as TGTGCCAGCAGTTTTAGAGGGGGGACCACCGATACGCAGTATTTT.

This rearrangement joins TRBV18 to TRBJ2-5; 9 nucleotides line up with TRBD1. The V gene's germline CDR1 is KGHSH and CDR2 LQKENI. This CDR3 has 14 residues. With 3 bases clipped from V and 7 bases from J, the junction kept 6 bases outside the gene matches. The CDR3, as DNA: TGTGCCAGCTCACCGGGACAGGGAAGGGGGACCCAGTACTTC. Protein sequence: CASSPGQGRGTQYF.

The chain carries TRBV18 and TRBJ2-5; possible D gene TRBD2, 5 bases. Germline lookup yields CDR1 KGHSH and CDR2 LQKENI. The germline V and J ends were trimmed by 0 bases and 3 bases, with 14 bases remaining between them. The CDR3 is 16 residues long. CDR3 region: CASSPPLSSNKETQYF. The CDR3 region has the DNA TGTGCCAGCTCACCACCGCTCTCTAGCAACAAAGAGACCCAGTACTTC.

V usage is TRBV9 and J usage is TRBJ1-2, with D perhaps matching TRBD1 (5 bases). Per the germline V gene, CDR1 is SGDLS and CDR2 is YYNGEE. The V gene lost 6 bases and the J gene lost 4 bases, with 16 bases spanning the gap. CDR3 length equals 14 residues. The CDR3 nucleotides are TGTGCCAGCACCGCGGGGGGGGAGGTCTATGGCTACACCTTC. It codes for CASTAGGEVYGYTF.

The CDR3 region has the DNA TGCGCCAGCAGCCGTGTTCCAGCGGGCTTCTACAATGAGCAGTTCTTC. It translates to CASSRVPAGFYNEQFF. The chain employs TRBV4-1 and TRBJ2-1, with D tentatively TRBD2 (6 bases). V lost 4 bases and J 3 bases, leaving 16 bases between the germline ends. CDR1 is MGHRA, CDR2 YSYEKL, per germline. The CDR3 runs to 16 residues.